The 15 T cell receptor beta chains listed next were all sequenced from one sample in a study of T-cell reconstitution after alpha-beta-depleted transplantation in children. Using unique molecular identifiers, the investigators prepared the TCRbeta library. TCRdb reprocessed the PCR reads with MiXCR, giving one entry per CDR3 protein. The data contain 200,000 to 250,000 distinct CDR3 sequences, about a tenth of them singletons. The source material was PBMCs, sampled before TCRalphabeta/CD19-depleted stem cell transplant. These receptors were collected from a child less than two years old with acute myeloid leukemia, due to receive a stem cell transplant.

The J gene is TRBJ2-7, the V gene TRBV5-1, with 10 bases that match TRBD1. CDR1 and CDR2 (germline): SGHRS, YFSETQ. Trimming removed 0 bases from V and 2 bases from J; junction bases left unmatched: 2. The CDR3 is made up of 15 amino acids. CDR3 protein: CASSLAGQGPYEQYF. Here the CDR3 DNA reads TGCGCCAGCAGCTTGGCGGGACAGGGGCCCTACGAGCAGTACTTC.

This clonotype has at least ten counts. This chain uses TRBV20-1 with TRBJ2-1; possible D gene TRBD1, 5 bases. Trimming cost V 0 bases and J 9 bases, with 12 bases left between them. Germline CDR1 and CDR2: DFQATT and SNEGSKA (reference sequence). The CDR3 is 13 amino acids. CDR3 amino acids: CSARDSQGTEQFF. CDR3 nucleotide sequence: TGCAGTGCTAGAGATAGTCAGGGTACTGAGCAGTTCTTC.

This clonotype was detected many times. The chain joins TRBV19 to TRBJ2-1; D is unclear. With 0 bases removed from V and 1 base from J, the gap between germline ends came to 1 base. Germline V gene sequence: CDR1 LNHDA, CDR2 SQIVND (reference sequence). This CDR3 is built from 13 residues. In DNA form, the CDR3 reads TGTGCCAGTAGTATAGATTCCTACAATGAGCAGTTCTTC. Its protein product is CASSIDSYNEQFF. Full variable domain (missing parts from reference TRBV19 and TRBJ2-1): DGGITQSPKYLFRKEGQNVTLSCEQNLNHDAMYWYRQDPGQGLRLIYYSQIVNDFQKGDIAEGYSVSREKKESFPLTVTSAQKNPTAFYLCASSIDSYNEQFFGPGTRLTVL.

This clonotype was found many times. The gene calls are TRBV5-1 and TRBJ1-1; tentative D call: TRBD1 (6 bases). Per the germline V gene, CDR1 is SGHRS and CDR2 is YFSETQ. The CDR3 consists of 15 residues. Trimming shortened V by 4 bases and J by 0 bases, and 13 bases separated the two germline ends. CDR3 nucleotide sequence: TGCGCCAGCAGCGGGGACATGAAGATGAACACTGAAGCTTTCTTT. It is translated as CASSGDMKMNTEAFF. The variable domain in full, with the rest retrieved from reference TRBV5-1 and TRBJ1-1, is KAGVTQTPRYLIKTRGQQVTLSCSPISGHRSVSWYQQTPGQGLQFLFEYFSETQRNKGNFPGRFSGRQFSNSRSEMNVSTLELGDSALYLCASSGDMKMNTEAFFGQGTRLTVV.

This clonotype was observed at least ten times. This sequence joins TRBV2 and TRBJ2-1, with D uncertain. There are 12 residues in the CDR3. Germline-derived CDR1 and CDR2 are SNHLY and FYNNEI. V was trimmed by 5 bases and J by 5 bases, leaving 7 bases between them. The CDR3 sequence is CASSLDDNEQFF. The CDR3 nucleotides are TGTGCCAGCAGTCTAGACGACAATGAGCAGTTCTTC.

This clonotype has at least ten counts. The V gene is TRBV5-5, the J gene TRBJ1-5, with a possible D match to TRBD1 (6 bases). V was pared by 3 bases and J by 5 bases, with 15 bases between. CDR1 is SGHKS, CDR2 YYEKEE, per germline (reference sequence). CDR3 length: 15 amino acids. The CDR3: CASSSLLRQDQPQHF. As DNA, the CDR3 is TGTGCCAGCAGCTCCCTCCTACGACAGGATCAGCCCCAGCATTTT. Based on the CDR3 plus reference TRBV5-5 and TRBJ1-5, the full variable domain is DAGVTQSPTHLIKTRGQQVTLRCSPISGHKSVSWYQQVLGQGPQFIFQYYEKEERGRGNFPDRFSARQFPNYSSELNVNALLLGDSALYLCASSSLLRQDQPQHFGDGTRLSIL.

This clonotype was seen ten or more times. This sequence joins TRBV20-1 and TRBJ2-5; 8 bases agree with TRBD2. After removal of 4 bases from V and 9 bases from J, the junction contained 10 bases not matched to a gene. Germline CDR1 DFQATT, CDR2 SNEGSKA (reference sequence). The CDR3 has 13 residues. DNA for the CDR3: TGCAGTGCTACCCCACTAGCGCGGGAGGCCCAGTACTTC. Translation gives CSATPLAREAQYF.

The J gene is TRBJ2-7, the V gene TRBV28; the match to TRBD2 covers 7 bases. This CDR3 has 15 amino acids. V trimming: 4 bases; J trimming: 3 bases; junction bases outside the gene matches: 9. Germline CDR1 MDHEN, CDR2 SYDVKM. This chain's CDR3 is CASSSPGSGVYEQYF. CDR3 sequence (DNA): TGTGCCAGCAGTTCTCCCGGGAGCGGGGTCTACGAGCAGTACTTC.

Ten or more counts support this clonotype. The chain joins TRBV2 to TRBJ2-1; 10 bases fit TRBD1. The CDR3 runs 13 residues. J lost 10 bases, V lost 4 bases, and 4 bases had no gene match. From germline, CDR1 is SNHLY and CDR2 FYNNEI. The CDR3 loop reads CASSGDRGREQFF. CDR3 DNA sequence: TGTGCCAGCAGTGGAGACAGGGGGCGCGAGCAGTTCTTC.

This clonotype occurred many times. The chain joins TRBV11-2 to TRBJ2-7; 9 bases are shared with TRBD1. The V and J ends lost 2 bases and 3 bases, in that order; junction bases with no gene match: 8. Germline V lookup: CDR1 SGHAT, CDR2 FQNNGV. This CDR3 spans 16 amino acids. The CDR3 loop reads CASSLLVGTGSYEQYF. Written as DNA, the CDR3 is TGTGCCAGCAGCTTATTAGTTGGGACAGGGAGCTACGAGCAGTACTTC.

On this clonotype itself: Germline and junction disagree at one end, which may indicate a read error. The J gene is TRBJ2-1, the V gene TRBV5-6; 12 nucleotides align to TRBD2. There are 17 residues in the CDR3. The V gene's germline CDR1 is SGHDT and CDR2 YYEEEE. CDR3 region: CASSLLAGGVSCNEQFF. CDR3 nucleotides: TGTGCCAGTAGCTTACTAGCGGGAGGAGTGTCCTGCAATGAGCAGTTCTTC.

The rearrangement uses TRBV5-1 and TRBJ2-3, with D perhaps TRBD1 (6 bases). The V end lost 0 bases, the J end lost 11 bases, and 19 bases lay between the germline ends. The germline V gene encodes CDR1 SGHRS and CDR2 YFSETQ. CDR3 size: 15 residues. CDR3 region: CASSLDWQGSSGQYF. The CDR3 bases are TGCGCCAGCAGCTTGGATTGGCAGGGGTCCTCCGGGCAGTATTTT.

The chain couples TRBV6-1 to TRBJ2-1, with D perhaps TRBD2 (6 bases). The germline V gene encodes CDR1 MNHNS and CDR2 SASEGT. V lost 6 bases to trimming and J lost 6 bases, with 18 bases between them. The CDR3 is made up of 15 amino acids. CDR3 residues: CASRGVGAGSNEQFF. The CDR3 DNA follows: TGTGCCAGCAGGGGCGTTGGAGCGGGTAGCAATGAGCAGTTCTTC.

In its sample, this clonotype was seen a few times. The chain has TRBV5-8 and TRBJ1-2; D is undetermined. V was trimmed by 8 bases and J by 4 bases, leaving 15 bases between them. The CDR3 totals 13 residues. Germline values: CDR1 SGHTS, CDR2 YDEGEE. The chain's CDR3 is CARGPGGSYGYTF. The CDR3 coding sequence is TGTGCCAGGGGCCCTGGCGGTAGCTATGGCTACACCTTC.

This chain uses TRBV7-9 with TRBJ1-1, with a tentative D call TRBD1 (5 bases). This CDR3 spans 14 amino acids. Germline V gene data show CDR1 as SEHNR and CDR2 as FQNEAQ (reference sequence). Deletions cut 11 bases from V and 10 bases from J, with 26 bases between. CDR3 region: CALTTGNLNNGAFF. CDR3 coding DNA: TGTGCCCTTACTACAGGTAACTTGAACAACGGAGCTTTCTTT.